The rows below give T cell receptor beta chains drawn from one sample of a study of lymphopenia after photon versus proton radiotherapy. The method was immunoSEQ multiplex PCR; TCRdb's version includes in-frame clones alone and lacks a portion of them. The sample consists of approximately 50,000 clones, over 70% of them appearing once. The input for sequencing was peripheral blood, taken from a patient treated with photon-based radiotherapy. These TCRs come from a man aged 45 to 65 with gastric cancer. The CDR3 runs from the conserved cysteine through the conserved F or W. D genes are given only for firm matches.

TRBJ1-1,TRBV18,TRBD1,CASSPPGQLNTEAFF
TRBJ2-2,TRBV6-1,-,CATSNRNLKAGELFF
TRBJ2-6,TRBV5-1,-,CASSLEGRSSGANVLTF
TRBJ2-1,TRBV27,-,CASSLSRQISYNEQFF
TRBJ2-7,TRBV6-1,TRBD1,CASSFGTGGTYEQYF
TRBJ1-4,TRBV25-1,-,CASRAPGHTNEKLFF
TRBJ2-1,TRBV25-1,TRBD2,CASSRPSGNYNEQFF
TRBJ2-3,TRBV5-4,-,CASSLGDTQYF
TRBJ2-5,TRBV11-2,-,CASSPQRAGETQYF
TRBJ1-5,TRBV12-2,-,CASRLGPVQPQHF
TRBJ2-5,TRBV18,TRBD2,CASSPPYRGREETQYF
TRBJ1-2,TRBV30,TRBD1,CAWREGQGSVGYTF
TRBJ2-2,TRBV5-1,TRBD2,CASSSTAGGPGTGELFF
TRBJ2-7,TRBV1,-,CTSSQGLAGGTLGEQYF
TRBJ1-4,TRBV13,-,CASSLANEKLFF
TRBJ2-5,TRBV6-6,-,CATAQGNQETQYF
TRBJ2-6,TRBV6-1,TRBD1,CASSGPLLGTALPGANVLTF
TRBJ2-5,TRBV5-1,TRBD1,CASSLDGTGGGETQYF
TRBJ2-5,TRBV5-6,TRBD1,CASSFPGQGVTGQETQYF
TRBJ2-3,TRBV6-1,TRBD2,CASSTGLAGSTQYF
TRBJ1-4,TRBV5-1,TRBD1,CASSFSGGATNEKLFF
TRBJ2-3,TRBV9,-,CASSRTSSTDTQYF
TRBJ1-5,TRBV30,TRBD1,CAWNGQGYNQPQHF
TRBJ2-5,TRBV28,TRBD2,CASRIAGESETQYF